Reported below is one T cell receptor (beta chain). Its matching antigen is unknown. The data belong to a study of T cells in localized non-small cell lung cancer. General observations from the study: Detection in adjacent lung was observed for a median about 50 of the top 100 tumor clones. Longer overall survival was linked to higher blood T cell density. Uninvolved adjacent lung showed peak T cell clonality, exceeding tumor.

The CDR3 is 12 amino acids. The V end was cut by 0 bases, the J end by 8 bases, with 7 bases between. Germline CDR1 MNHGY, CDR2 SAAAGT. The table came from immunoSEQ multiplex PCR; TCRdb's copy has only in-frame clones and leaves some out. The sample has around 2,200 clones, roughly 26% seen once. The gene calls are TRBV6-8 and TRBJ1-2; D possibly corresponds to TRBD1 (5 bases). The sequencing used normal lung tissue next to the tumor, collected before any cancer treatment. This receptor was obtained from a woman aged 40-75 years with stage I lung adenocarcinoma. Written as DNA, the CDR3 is TGTGCCAGCAGTTACTCCCAGGGCGGCTACACCTTC. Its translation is CASSYSQGGYTF.